This T cell receptor beta chain was retrieved from a study of blood T cell repertoires in COVID-19. Sequenced by immunoSEQ multiplex PCR; TCRdb stores in-frame clones only, minus some. The sample has 180,000 or so clones, about 88% seen once; the top ten hold 4% to 5%. CDR3 length: 15 residues. V was cut by 7 bases and J by 2 bases, with 15 bases left in between. Germline V lookup: CDR1 MDHEN, CDR2 SYDVKM. The sequence derives from a woman aged 80 or over with acute or convalescent COVID-19. The rearrangement uses TRBV28 and TRBJ1-3; perhaps TRBD1 as D (6 bases). The sequenced sample consisted of peripheral blood. For the CDR3, the DNA is TGTGCCAGCAACCCGGACAGTAGTACTGGAAACACCATATATTTT. It codes for CASNPDSSTGNTIYF.